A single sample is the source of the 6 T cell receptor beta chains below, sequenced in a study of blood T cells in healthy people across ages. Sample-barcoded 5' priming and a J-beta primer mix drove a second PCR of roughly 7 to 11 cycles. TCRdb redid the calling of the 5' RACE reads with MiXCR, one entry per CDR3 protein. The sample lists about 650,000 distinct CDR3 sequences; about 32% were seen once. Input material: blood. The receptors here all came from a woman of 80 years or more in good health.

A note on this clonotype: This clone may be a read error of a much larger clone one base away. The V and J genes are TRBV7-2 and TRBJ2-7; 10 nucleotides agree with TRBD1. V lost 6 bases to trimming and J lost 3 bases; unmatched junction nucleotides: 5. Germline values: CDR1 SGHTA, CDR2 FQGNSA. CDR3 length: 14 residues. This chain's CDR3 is CASSSGDRGYEQYF. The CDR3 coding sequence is TGTGCCAGCAGTTCGGGGGACAGGGGCTACGAGCAGTACTTC.

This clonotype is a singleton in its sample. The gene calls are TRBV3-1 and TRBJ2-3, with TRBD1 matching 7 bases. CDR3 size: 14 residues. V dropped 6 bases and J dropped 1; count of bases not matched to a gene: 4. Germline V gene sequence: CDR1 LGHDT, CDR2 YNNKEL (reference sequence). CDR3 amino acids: CASRGDSRTDTQYF. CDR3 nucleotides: TGTGCCAGCAGGGGGGACAGCCGCACAGATACGCAGTATTTT.

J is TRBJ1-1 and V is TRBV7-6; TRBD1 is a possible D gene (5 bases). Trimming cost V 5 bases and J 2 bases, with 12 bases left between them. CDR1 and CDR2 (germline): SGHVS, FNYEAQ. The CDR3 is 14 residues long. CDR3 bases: TGTGCCAGCAGCCGGGACGGGGCAAACACTGAAGCTTTCTTT. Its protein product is CASSRDGANTEAFF.

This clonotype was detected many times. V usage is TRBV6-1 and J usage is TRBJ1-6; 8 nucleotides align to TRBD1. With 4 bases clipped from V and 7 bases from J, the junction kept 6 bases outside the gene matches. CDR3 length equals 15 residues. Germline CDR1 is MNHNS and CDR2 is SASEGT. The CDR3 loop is CASSAAGGGNSPLHF. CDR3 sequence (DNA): TGTGCCAGCAGTGCGGCAGGGGGCGGGAATTCACCCCTCCACTTT.

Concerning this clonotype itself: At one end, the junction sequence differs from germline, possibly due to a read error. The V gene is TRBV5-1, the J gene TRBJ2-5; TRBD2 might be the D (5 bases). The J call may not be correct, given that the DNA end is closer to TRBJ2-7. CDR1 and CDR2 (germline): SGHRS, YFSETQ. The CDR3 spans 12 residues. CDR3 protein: CASGLWGDEQYF. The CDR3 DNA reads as TGCGCCAGCGGCTTGTGGGGAGACGAGCAGTACTTC.

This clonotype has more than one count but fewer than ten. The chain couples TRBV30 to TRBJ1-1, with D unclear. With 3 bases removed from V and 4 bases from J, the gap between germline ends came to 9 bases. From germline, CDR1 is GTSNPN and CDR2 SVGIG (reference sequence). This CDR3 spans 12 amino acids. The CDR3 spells CAWSLGGTEAFF. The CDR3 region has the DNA TGTGCCTGGAGCCTGGGTGGCACTGAAGCTTTCTTT.